This T cell receptor beta chain was captured by sequencing in a study of cytomegalovirus exposure and HLA in healthy donors. 60 Vbeta and 13 Jbeta primers were used in PCR. Clones were read by immunoSEQ multiplex PCR, and TCRdb kept only the in-frame ones, dropping some. The table includes about 56,000 clones, roughly 83% detected once. The sample holds one count of this clone. The donors comprised healthy bone marrow donors. This clonotype was obtained from a man aged 35 to 55 in good health and CMV-seronegative. Sequenced material: PBMCs.

This CDR3 reads CAWSVQGWRGYTF. CDR3 bases: TGTGCCTGGAGTGTACAGGGTTGGCGGGGCTACACCTTC. The genes are TRBV30 and TRBJ1-2; D may be TRBD1 (6 bases). The germline V gene encodes CDR1 GTSNPN and CDR2 SVGIG (reference sequence). CDR3 length equals 13 residues. V gave up 0 bases and J gave up 8 bases, with 13 bases separating them.